This T cell receptor beta chain originates from a study of shared clonotypes between healthy human individuals. Findings and limits, study-wide: Investigators expected sequencing depth to affect clonotype sharing among donors.

Comment on this clone: Antigen: not known.

CD8 cells regarded as naive lacked CD45RO, were positively chosen for CCR7, and omitted terminally differentiated effector memory CD45RA+ cells. Per germline, CDR1 SGDLS and CDR2 YYNGEE. The CDR3 is made up of 20 amino acids. Trimming removed 3 bases from V and 4 bases from J, with 28 bases in between. Assay used: immunoSEQ multiplex PCR; TCRdb lists only in-frame clones, some missing. There are millions of clones in the sample; about 92% occur only once, and about 1.8% lies in the top ten. This clonotype was obtained from a man aged 18 to 29 in good health. Some clones in this sample may be carry-over from other donors' samples. The source material was naive CD8+ T cells from PBMCs. This chain links TRBV9 with TRBJ2-2; D may be TRBD1 or TRBD2 (7 bases each). The CDR3 spells CASSAPRGADRVWTTGELFF. The CDR3 DNA reads TGTGCCAGCAGCGCTCCCCGGGGGGCAGACAGGGTATGGACCACCGGGGAGCTGTTTTTT.